This T cell receptor beta chain comes out of a study of identical twins. About this clonotype itself: Its antigen is undetermined.

After removal of 1 base from V and 0 bases from J, the junction contained 6 bases not matched to a gene. The V gene's germline CDR1 is LGHDT and CDR2 YNNKEL (reference sequence). The CDR3 contains 18 residues. Overall study findings and caveats: Possibly, invariant MAIT and iNKT cells partly confounded zero-insertion analyses.

TCRdb re-called the 5' RACE reads through MiXCR, storing one row per CDR3 protein. The table lists about 280,000 distinct CDR3 sequences, under 9% of them singletons, with around 2.1% in the top ten. These sequences were also reported in another study, on yellow fever vaccine responses in identical twins.

The material sequenced was memory (CD45RO+) T cells sorted from blood. The receptor's source is a woman in her late teens or twenties in good health. The chain recombines TRBV3-1 with TRBJ1-5, with 10 bases identical to TRBD1. The CDR3 nucleotides are TGTGCCAGCAGCCAAGGGGGACAGGGGATCTATAGCAATCAGCCCCAGCATTTT. It encodes CASSQGGQGIYSNQPQHF. The full variable domain, in which reference TRBV3-1 and TRBJ1-5 provide the parts outside the CDR3, is DTAVSQTPKYLVTQMGNDKSIKCEQNLGHDTMYWYKQDSKKFLKIMFSYNNKELIINETVPNRFSPKSPDKAHLNLHINSLELGDSAVYFCASSQGGQGIYSNQPQHFGDGTRLSIL.